A selection of T cell receptor beta chains follows, all from one sample in a study of T cell changes during pregnancy in multiple sclerosis. TCRdb's copy holds only in-frame clones and misses some; the assay was immunoSEQ multiplex PCR. This sample has about 59,000 clones; roughly 93% occur once, and the top ten carry more than 2%. The sample consisted of CD8+ T cells from peripheral blood mononuclear cells, taken in the third trimester of pregnancy. The origin of the receptors is a female donor with multiple sclerosis, enrolled in a pregnancy study. The CDR3 runs from the conserved cysteine through the conserved F or W. The order of the fields is V gene, J gene, clone size, D gene, CDR3 DNA, CDR3 protein. The D gene is left open where the match is weak. Size is stated for part of the rows, as once, few or many counts, or as a class when the clone is expanded.

TRBV5-6,TRBJ2-7,NA,TRBD2,TGTGCCAGCAGCTTAGCGGGAGGGCTGGGCGAGCAGTACTTC,CASSLAGGLGEQYF
TRBV10-1,TRBJ2-1,NA,TRBD1,TGCGCCAGCAGGAACAGGGGGCCCTTCTACCACAATGAGCAGTTCTTC,CASRNRGPFYHNEQFF
TRBV6-6,TRBJ1-1,once,NA,TGTGCCAGCAGTTACTCGGGGGGTGGCACTGAAGCTTTCTTT,CASSYSGGGTEAFF
TRBV27,TRBJ2-7,NA,NA,TGTGCCAGCAGTCCCCGGGCCGGGAACCCTGAGCAGTACTTC,CASSPRAGNPEQYF
TRBV5-1,TRBJ2-7,NA,NA,TGCGCCAGCAGCTTGGGGGGGGACTACGAGCAGTACTTC,CASSLGGDYEQYF
TRBV18,TRBJ2-2,NA,NA,TGTGCCAGCTCACCACGCGACACCGGGGAGCTGTTTTTT,CASSPRDTGELFF
TRBV30,TRBJ2-2,NA,NA,TGTGCCTGGAGTGTAGCCAGGGCCACCGGGGAGCTGTTTTTT,CAWSVARATGELFF
TRBV19,TRBJ1-1,NA,TRBD1,TGTGCCAGTAGTATCGGGACAGGGAGTGAAGCTTTCTTT,CASSIGTGSEAFF
TRBV19,TRBJ2-7,NA,TRBD1,TGTGCCAGTAGTACATCGACAGGGTACGAGCAGTACTTC,CASSTSTGYEQYF
TRBV7-9,TRBJ2-3,NA,NA,TGTGCCAGCAGCATTGGGACACTGGGGCAAGATACGCAGTATTTT,CASSIGTLGQDTQYF
TRBV27,TRBJ2-1,NA,NA,TGTGCCAGCAGTCCTCTACCGGGTCCGCTTAGGAATGAGCAGTTCTTC,CASSPLPGPLRNEQFF
TRBV29-1,TRBJ2-1,NA,NA,TGCAGCGTTGAAGCTCGCGGTAATGAGCAGTTCTTC,CSVEARGNEQFF
TRBV29-1,TRBJ2-7,once,NA,TGCAGCGTTCTAGACCGGGACAAGAGCTACGAGCAGTACTTC,CSVLDRDKSYEQYF
TRBV19,TRBJ2-3,NA,TRBD2,TGTGCCAGTACCGACCAGACTAGCGGCTACACAGATACGCAGTATTTT,CASTDQTSGYTDTQYF
TRBV11-3,TRBJ2-1,once,NA,TGTGCCAGCAGCTTAGGACTAGTGGGTGAGCAGTTCTTC,CASSLGLVGEQFF
TRBV27,TRBJ1-1,NA,NA,TGTGCCAGCCGTCAAACAGGGTTCACTGAAGCTTTCTTT,CASRQTGFTEAFF
TRBV18,TRBJ2-1,NA,TRBD1,TGTGCCAGCTCATCCGGACAGGGTATCAATGAGCAGTTCTTC,CASSSGQGINEQFF
TRBV4-3,TRBJ1-1,NA,NA,TGCGCCAGCAGCCAAGCTTTTGAACTCACTGAAGCTTTCTTT,CASSQAFELTEAFF
TRBV5-1,TRBJ2-7,once,NA,TGCGCCAGCAGCTGGGACTTCTACGAGCAGTACTTC,CASSWDFYEQYF
TRBV6-1,TRBJ1-2,NA,NA,TGTGCCAGCAGTGAAGACAGGGCCGGCACCTTC,CASSEDRAGTF
TRBV5-1,TRBJ1-3,NA,NA,TGCGCCAGCAGCTTCCAAGGGGCTGGAAACACCATATATTTT,CASSFQGAGNTIYF
TRBV2,TRBJ2-1,NA,TRBD2,TGTGCCAGCAGTGGGACTAGTACGTTCTTC,CASSGTSTFF
TRBV9,TRBJ2-7,NA,NA,TGTGCCAGCAGCGTAGACAGGGCGGGCGAGCAGTACTTC,CASSVDRAGEQYF
TRBV5-1,TRBJ2-3,NA,NA,TGCGCCAGCAGTTCCCGCCGGGACTCCACAGATACGCAGTATTTT,CASSSRRDSTDTQYF
TRBV7-9,TRBJ2-2,NA,NA,TGTGCCAGCAGCTTAGATTCTGGGGAGCTGTTTTTT,CASSLDSGELFF
TRBV27,TRBJ2-1,NA,NA,TGTGCCAGCAGGGCCAACCGGGACTCAGTTTTGGAGTTCTTC,CASRANRDSVLEFF
TRBV6-5,TRBJ2-3,NA,NA,TGTGCCAGCAGTGGTTGGTCTCAGAGCACAGATACGCAGTATTTT,CASSGWSQSTDTQYF
TRBV7-9,TRBJ1-4,NA,NA,TGTGCCAGCATTCTAGGGGGAGAGGAAGAAAAACTGTTTTTT,CASILGGEEEKLFF
TRBV13,TRBJ2-7,NA,NA,TGTGCCAGCAGCTTATCTAGGAAGACCTACGAGCAGTACTTC,CASSLSRKTYEQYF
TRBV6-5,TRBJ1-1,NA,NA,TGTGCCAGCAGTTACGGGGGCAACACTGAAGCTTTCTTT,CASSYGGNTEAFF
TRBV11-3,TRBJ2-1,NA,NA,TGTGCCAGCAGCTTAGCGAGAGGTTCCACTGGCTACAATGAGCAGTTCTTC,CASSLARGSTGYNEQFF